What follows are 24 T cell receptor beta chains derived from one specimen sequenced in a study of shared clonotypes between healthy human individuals. Clones were read by immunoSEQ multiplex PCR, and TCRdb kept only the in-frame ones, dropping some. The sample lists about 2.1 million clones, 93% occurring once. CD8 cells classed as naive were CD45RO-negative and positively selected for CCR7, excluding terminally differentiated effector memory CD45RA+ cells. The sample was naive CD8+ T cells from PBMCs. The receptor source for this set is a young man in good health. Some clones in this sample may be carry-over from other donors' samples.

This chain connects TRBV27 to TRBJ2-2; D gene ambiguous. Trimming removed 3 bases from V and 6 bases from J, with 17 bases in between. Germline assignment: CDR1 MNHEY and CDR2 SMNVEV (reference sequence). The CDR3 runs 16 residues. The CDR3 nucleotides read TGTGCCAGCAGTTTTCGCCTGGCTCCCCTGCCCGGGGAGCTGTTTTTT. Amino acids: CASSFRLAPLPGELFF.

The chain combines TRBV15 with TRBJ2-3, with 7 bases identical to TRBD2. The CDR3 is made up of 16 amino acids. From germline, CDR1 is LNHNV and CDR2 YYDKDF (reference sequence). Trimming cost V 0 bases and J 1 base; bases outside gene matches: 4. CDR3 residues: CATSRELAAGTDTQYF. For the CDR3, the DNA is TGTGCCACCAGCAGAGAGCTAGCGGCCGGCACAGATACGCAGTATTTT. The full variable domain, completed using reference TRBV15 and TRBJ2-3, is DAMVIQNPRYQVTQFGKPVTLSCSQTLNHNVMYWYQQKSSQAPKLLFHYYDKDFNNEADTPDNFQSRRPNTSFCFLDIRSPGLGDTAMYLCATSRELAAGTDTQYFGPGTRLTVL.

V gene TRBV9 combines with J gene TRBJ2-2; TRBD1 agrees at 7 bases. Germline-derived CDR1 and CDR2 are SGDLS and YYNGEE. There are 14 residues in the CDR3. Trimming cost V 3 bases and J 4 bases; bases outside gene matches: 3. CDR3 in amino acids: CASSDRGGTGELFF. The CDR3 DNA reads TGTGCCAGCAGCGACAGGGGTGGCACCGGGGAGCTGTTTTTT.

Worth noting for this clone: Other DNA sequences in this sample translate to the same CDR3. This chain connects TRBV7-9 to TRBJ2-7, with D possibly called TRBD1 or TRBD2 (5 bases each). V was pared by 5 bases and J by 3 bases, with 11 bases between. This CDR3 spans 13 amino acids. CDR1 SEHNR and CDR2 FQNEAQ come from the germline V gene (reference sequence). The CDR3 sequence: CASSPGPDYEQYF. CDR3 bases: TGTGCCAGCAGCCCGGGACCGGACTACGAGCAGTACTTC. The full variable domain, its missing parts supplied by reference TRBV7-9 and TRBJ2-7, is DTGVSQNPRHKITKRGQNVTFRCDPISEHNRLYWYRQTLGQGPEFLTYFQNEAQLEKSRLLSDRFSAERPKGSFSTLEIQRTEQGDSAMYLCASSPGPDYEQYFGPGTRLTVT.

V and J are TRBV6-6 and TRBJ2-3; D is undetermined. Trimming pared 8 bases from V and 4 bases from J, leaving 22 bases between. The CDR3 has 16 amino acids. Per the germline V gene, CDR1 is MNHNY and CDR2 is SVGAGI (reference sequence). DNA for the CDR3: TGTGCCAGCGCTTCGACTCCTACTCGGTCGCCAGATACGCAGTATTTT. This codes for CASASTPTRSPDTQYF.

This chain links TRBV27 with TRBJ1-2; TRBD1 might be the D (5 bases). CDR3 length: 16 amino acids. Trimming took 5 bases from V and 1 from J, leaving 17 bases between them. Germline V gene data show CDR1 as MNHEY and CDR2 as SMNVEV (reference sequence). This CDR3 is CASSPGRGSFNYGYTF. Here the CDR3 DNA reads TGTGCCAGCAGTCCGGGTCGGGGGTCGTTTAACTATGGCTACACCTTC.

The rearrangement links TRBV25-1 to TRBJ1-4, with D perhaps matching TRBD1 (5 bases). This CDR3 is built from 15 residues. CDR1 MGHDK and CDR2 SYGVNS come from the germline V gene. V was clipped by 1 base and J by 1 base, with 7 bases between them. CDR3 DNA sequence: TGTGCCAGCAGTGAATGGGGGGGAACTAATGAAAAACTGTTTTTT. It yields the protein CASSEWGGTNEKLFF.

The rearrangement links TRBV27 to TRBJ1-5, with a tentative D call TRBD1 (6 bases). The germline CDR1 and CDR2 sequences are MNHEY and SMNVEV (reference sequence). The length of the CDR3 is 13 residues. Trimming shortened V by 8 bases and J by 6 bases, and 14 bases separated the two germline ends. The CDR3 region has the DNA TGTGCCAGCGGCACAGGGATCGGTCAGCCCCAGCATTTT. It specifies CASGTGIGQPQHF.

The chain couples TRBV7-9 to TRBJ2-1; 7 bases agree with TRBD1. The CDR3 is 15 residues long. CDR1 and CDR2 from the germline V gene are SEHNR and FQNEAQ (reference sequence). V shed 3 bases and J 5 bases; nucleotides not matched to a gene: 7. The DNA for the CDR3 is TGTGCCAGCAGCTTCGCGGACAGGTACCACAATGAGCAGTTCTTC. Protein: CASSFADRYHNEQFF.

A remark on this clone: The junction does not match germline at one end; this may be a read error. The genes are TRBV4-3 and TRBJ2-5, with D maybe TRBD1 (6 bases). CDR1 and CDR2 (germline): LGHNA, YSLEER. The CDR3 has 15 amino acids. CDR3 sequence reads: CASGQHEDSRETQYF. CDR3 nucleotide sequence: TGCGCCAGCGGCCAGCATGAGGACAGTCGGGAGACCCAGTACTTC.

The V call is TRBV29-1, the J call TRBJ2-1; D is perhaps TRBD1 or TRBD2 (5 bases each). The germline V and J ends were trimmed by 7 bases and 4 bases, with 8 bases remaining between them. CDR1 SQVTM and CDR2 ANQGSEA come from the germline V gene. This CDR3 has 11 amino acids. This CDR3 is CSGGPYNEQFF. CDR3 nucleotides: TGCAGCGGGGGACCGTACAATGAGCAGTTCTTC.

The V call is TRBV4-3, the J call TRBJ2-1; 9 bases line up with TRBD2. CDR3 size: 17 residues. Trimming at V came to 0 bases and at J to 4 bases, leaving 7 bases not matched to a gene. The germline gives CDR1 LGHNA, CDR2 YSLEER. The CDR3 region is CASSQDTKREAYNEQFF. DNA of the CDR3: TGCGCCAGCAGCCAAGACACCAAGCGGGAGGCATACAATGAGCAGTTCTTC.

This clone showed up just a few times. The J gene is TRBJ1-1, the V gene TRBV7-9; TRBD1 matches 9 bases. The germline gives CDR1 SEHNR, CDR2 FQNEAQ (reference sequence). V dropped 2 bases and J dropped 5; count of bases not matched to a gene: 6. This CDR3 comprises 15 residues. CDR3 DNA: TGTGCCAGCAGCTTATCACAGGGGGCGCGAACTGAAGCTTTCTTT. Translation gives CASSLSQGARTEAFF.

The gene calls are TRBV7-3 and TRBJ2-3; D may correspond to TRBD1 or TRBD2 (5 bases each). This CDR3 is built from 15 residues. Trimming took off 4 bases at V and 0 bases at J, with 11 bases between the two ends. Per germline, CDR1 SGHTA and CDR2 FQGTGA. This CDR3 is CASSWGRSSTDTQYF. CDR3 nucleotides: TGTGCCAGCAGCTGGGGACGTTCTAGCACAGATACGCAGTATTTT. Drawing the rest from reference TRBV7-3 and TRBJ2-3, the complete variable domain is GAGVSQTPSNKVTEKGKYVELRCDPISGHTALYWYRQSLGQGPEFLIYFQGTGAADDSGLPNDRFFAVRPEGSVSTLKIQRTERGDSAVYLCASSWGRSSTDTQYFGPGTRLTVL.

This rearrangement joins TRBV9 to TRBJ2-7; 8 bases fit TRBD2. Germline assignment: CDR1 SGDLS and CDR2 YYNGEE. V was clipped by 0 bases and J by 11 bases; unmatched bases: 10. This CDR3 contains 14 residues. CDR3 amino acids: CASSVESSGTWEYF. In DNA form, the CDR3 reads TGTGCCAGCAGCGTAGAGAGTAGCGGGACTTGGGAGTACTTC.

The V and J genes are TRBV7-2 and TRBJ2-1, with 7 nucleotides matching TRBD2. Losses at the gene ends were 3 bases for V and 5 bases for J; bases not matched to a gene: 7. The length of the CDR3 is 15 residues. Germline values: CDR1 SGHTA, CDR2 FQGNSA. The CDR3 region is CASSLRAGVNNEQFF. The CDR3, as DNA: TGTGCCAGCAGCTTGAGGGCGGGAGTAAACAATGAGCAGTTCTTC.

The chain joins TRBV4-1 to TRBJ2-2; TRBD2 agrees at 15 bases. Per germline, CDR1 MGHRA and CDR2 YSYEKL. V trimming: 2 bases; J trimming: 4 bases; junction bases outside the gene matches: 8. This CDR3 has 19 amino acids. The chain's CDR3 is CASSQLGLAGGPGTGELFF. CDR3 in DNA: TGCGCCAGCAGCCAACTCGGACTAGCGGGAGGGCCGGGCACCGGGGAGCTGTTTTTT.

V and J are TRBV30 and TRBJ2-7, with TRBD1 matching 8 bases. The CDR3 extends over 13 amino acids. The germline gives CDR1 GTSNPN, CDR2 SVGIG (reference sequence). V lost 5 bases, J lost 7 bases, and 10 bases stayed unmatched. CDR3 protein: CAWDRTTGGEQYF. The CDR3 DNA is TGTGCCTGGGACAGAACTACAGGGGGTGAGCAGTACTTC.

This clone showed up just once. The chain combines TRBV7-3 with TRBJ2-1; the match to TRBD2 covers 9 bases. J gave up 3 bases and V 2 bases, and 8 bases lay outside the gene matches. The length of the CDR3 is 17 residues. CDR1 and CDR2 from the germline V gene are SGHTA and FQGTGA. Here the CDR3 DNA reads TGTGCCAGCAGCTTAGGGCGTCTAGCGGGATTCTACAATGAGCAGTTCTTC. Translated: CASSLGRLAGFYNEQFF.

CDR3 nucleotides: TGTGCCAGTAGTGCCCACCCCGGGCAAGGACCGAGAGGAAATCAGCCCCAGCATTTT. It codes for CASSAHPGQGPRGNQPQHF. The chain combines TRBV19 with TRBJ1-5; D gene uncertain. In germline, CDR1 is LNHDA, CDR2 SQIVND (reference sequence). Trimming shortened V by 5 bases and J by 4 bases, and 27 bases separated the two germline ends. This CDR3 contains 19 residues.

The J gene is TRBJ2-7, the V gene TRBV19; 11 positions agree with TRBD2. CDR1 is LNHDA and CDR2 is SQIVND in the germline V gene (reference sequence). V lost 11 bases and J lost 5; bases outside the gene matches: 17. This CDR3 spans 16 amino acids. The chain's CDR3 is CAGKLAGETNSHEQYF. DNA for the CDR3: TGTGCCGGAAAACTAGCGGGAGAGACGAATTCCCACGAGCAGTACTTC.

The chain recombines TRBV28 with TRBJ2-7; no clear D. CDR3 length: 12 residues. V lost 8 bases and J 0 bases, leaving 8 bases between the germline ends. The germline gives CDR1 MDHEN, CDR2 SYDVKM. CDR3 nucleotide sequence: TGTGCCAGCTGGACCGCCTCCTACGAGCAGTACTTC. This sequence encodes CASWTASYEQYF.

The rearrangement uses TRBV9 and TRBJ2-3; 7 bases map to TRBD2. Germline CDR1 is SGDLS and CDR2 is YYNGEE. This CDR3 is built from 16 residues. J was trimmed by 2 bases and V by 3 bases; bases with no gene match: 9. The CDR3 nucleotides read TGTGCCAGCAGCGACGTAGTGGGACTACTCACAGATACGCAGTATTTT. Residues: CASSDVVGLLTDTQYF.

The chain employs TRBV7-8 and TRBJ1-3, with D unclear. This CDR3 comprises 14 residues. Germline V lookup: CDR1 SGHVS, CDR2 FQNEAQ. Trimming pared 6 bases from V and 0 bases from J, leaving 9 bases between. The CDR3 DNA reads TGTGCCAGCAGTCAGGCTCCCTCTGGAAACACCATATATTTT. This gives the protein CASSQAPSGNTIYF. The whole variable domain, filled in from reference TRBV7-8 and TRBJ1-3, reads GAGVSQSPRYKVAKRGQDVALRCDPISGHVSLFWYQQALGQGPEFLTYFQNEAQLDKSGLPSDRFFAERPEGSVSTLKIQRTQQEDSAVYLCASSQAPSGNTIYFGEGSWLTVV.